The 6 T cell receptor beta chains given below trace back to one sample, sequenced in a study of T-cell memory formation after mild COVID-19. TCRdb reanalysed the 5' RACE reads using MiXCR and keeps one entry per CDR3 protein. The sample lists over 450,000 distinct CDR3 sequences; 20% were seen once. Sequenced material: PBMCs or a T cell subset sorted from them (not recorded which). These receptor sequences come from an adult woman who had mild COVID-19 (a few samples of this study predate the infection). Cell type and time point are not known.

The CDR3 here is CASSRDRVGEQYF. As DNA, the CDR3 is TGTGCCAGCAGCCGTGACAGGGTCGGCGAGCAGTACTTC. V is TRBV6-5 and J is TRBJ2-7; TRBD1 matches 7 bases. The CDR3 extends over 13 amino acids. CDR1 and CDR2 (germline): MNHEY, SVGAGI. The V and J ends lost 6 bases and 6 bases, in that order; junction bases with no gene match: 8.

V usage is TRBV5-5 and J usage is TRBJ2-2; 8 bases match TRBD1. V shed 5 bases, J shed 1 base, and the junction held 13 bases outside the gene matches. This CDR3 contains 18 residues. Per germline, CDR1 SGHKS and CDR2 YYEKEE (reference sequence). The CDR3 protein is CASSFVPQGAVNTGELFF. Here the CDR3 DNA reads TGTGCCAGCAGTTTCGTACCCCAGGGGGCTGTGAACACCGGGGAGCTGTTTTTT.

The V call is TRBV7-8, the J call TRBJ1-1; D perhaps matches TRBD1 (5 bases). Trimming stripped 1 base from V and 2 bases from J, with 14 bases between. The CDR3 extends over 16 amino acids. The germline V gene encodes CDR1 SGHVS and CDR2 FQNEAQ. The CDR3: CASSLERGELNTEAFF. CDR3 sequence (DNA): TGTGCCAGCAGCTTAGAGCGGGGGGAGCTTAACACTGAAGCTTTCTTT. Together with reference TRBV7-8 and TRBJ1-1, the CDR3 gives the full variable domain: GAGVSQSPRYKVAKRGQDVALRCDPISGHVSLFWYQQALGQGPEFLTYFQNEAQLDKSGLPSDRFFAERPEGSVSTLKIQRTQQEDSAVYLCASSLERGELNTEAFFGQGTRLTVV.

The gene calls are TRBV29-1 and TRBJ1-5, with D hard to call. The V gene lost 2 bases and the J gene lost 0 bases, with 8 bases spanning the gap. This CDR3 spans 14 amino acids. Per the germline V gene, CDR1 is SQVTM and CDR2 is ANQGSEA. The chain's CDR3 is CSVELQDSNQPQHF. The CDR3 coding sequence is TGCAGCGTTGAATTGCAAGATAGCAATCAGCCCCAGCATTTT.

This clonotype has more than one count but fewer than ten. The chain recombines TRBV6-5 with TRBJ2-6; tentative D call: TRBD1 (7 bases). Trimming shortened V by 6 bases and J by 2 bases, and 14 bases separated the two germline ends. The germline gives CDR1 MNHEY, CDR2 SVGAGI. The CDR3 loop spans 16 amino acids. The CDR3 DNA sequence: TGTGCCAGCAGCGACAGGGACTGGGCTGGGGCCAACGTCCTGACTTTC. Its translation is CASSDRDWAGANVLTF.

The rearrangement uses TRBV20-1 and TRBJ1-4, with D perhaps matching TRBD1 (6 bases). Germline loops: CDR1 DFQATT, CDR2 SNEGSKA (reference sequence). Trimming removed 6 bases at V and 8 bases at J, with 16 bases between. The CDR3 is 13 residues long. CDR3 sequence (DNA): TGCAGTGCCGAGAGGGGGTCGGAGGAAAAACTGTTTTTT. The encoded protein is CSAERGSEEKLFF.